What follows is one TCR beta chain and its context. The antigen is undetermined. Germline CDR1 MGHRA, CDR2 YSYEKL. Trimming shortened V by 4 bases and J by 7 bases, and 20 bases separated the two germline ends. The CDR3 length is 17 residues. Profiling relied on immunoSEQ multiplex PCR, and the TCRdb table lists in-frame clones only, not all of them. The data contain 150,000 to 160,000 clones, around 84% of them singletons. The data were obtained in a study of cytomegalovirus exposure and HLA in healthy donors. Overall study: The 95 to 150 validation repertoires and the roughly 670 first-cohort repertoires shared a platform, a later analysis reported. Study observations and caveats: Approximately 160 TCR beta chains were listed as cytomegalovirus-associated. Usually a TCR sequence was rare, but some public TCRs were found in many donors.

From the roughly 110-subject validation cohort, which was separate from the approximately 720-subject first cohort, the donors were drawn. The material sequenced was PBMCs. This TCR derives from a human donor in good health. J is TRBJ1-6 and V is TRBV4-1, with D maybe TRBD1 (5 bases). The CDR3 region has the DNA TGCGCCAGCAGCCGGGAAGGGGCCGGGCCGGCAAATTCACCCCTCCACTTT. It yields the protein CASSREGAGPANSPLHF.